Included here is one T cell receptor (beta chain) sequence, with context. This sample was taken from a study of blood T cell repertoires in COVID-19. Study-wide context: Whether acute or convalescent, the COVID-19 samples came from the United States, Italy and Spain. T cells, B-cell-depleted T cells, or PBMCs supplied cDNA or gDNA.

The ends lost 5 bases at V and 1 base at J; junction bases unmatched: 11. The CDR3 runs 18 residues. CDR1 is SGHTA and CDR2 is FQGNSA in the germline V gene. In the study's own analysis: Amplification of reference gene primers provided the estimated nucleated cell counts. Measured with immunoSEQ multiplex PCR; TCRdb has only the in-frame clones, and not every one. Clonal size and the V and J genes are those of that table, whereas D and trimming came from the DNA. The table includes 250,000 to 350,000 clones, 80% to 90% detected once. The chain employs TRBV7-2 and TRBJ2-7; 13 bases match TRBD2. Sequenced: peripheral blood. The clonotype comes from a woman in her twenties or thirties with active or convalescent COVID-19. The CDR3 DNA sequence: TGTGCCAGCAGCGAGACTAGCGGGGGGTACTCGATATCCTACGAGCAGTACTTC. This codes for CASSETSGGYSISYEQYF.